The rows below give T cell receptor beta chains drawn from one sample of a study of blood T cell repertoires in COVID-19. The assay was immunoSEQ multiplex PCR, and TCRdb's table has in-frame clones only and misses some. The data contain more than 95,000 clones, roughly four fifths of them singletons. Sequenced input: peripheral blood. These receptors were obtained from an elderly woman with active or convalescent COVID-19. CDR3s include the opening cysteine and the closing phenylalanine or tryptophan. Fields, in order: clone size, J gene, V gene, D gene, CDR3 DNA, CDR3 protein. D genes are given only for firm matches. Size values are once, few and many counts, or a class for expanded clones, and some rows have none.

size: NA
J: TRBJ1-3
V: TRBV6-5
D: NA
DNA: TGTGCCAGCAGTTACTCCACAGGGATCTCTGGAAACACCATATATTTT
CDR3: CASSYSTGISGNTIYF

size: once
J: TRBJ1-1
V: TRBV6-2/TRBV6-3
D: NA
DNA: TGTGCCAGCAGTTACTCGTATACAGGGACCATGAACACTGAAGCTTTCTTT
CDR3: CASSYSYTGTMNTEAFF

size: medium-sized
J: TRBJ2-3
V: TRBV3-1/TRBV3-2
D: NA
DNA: TGTGCCAGCAGCCAAGACGTAGGGGCGGGCACAGATACGCAGTATTTT
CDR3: CASSQDVGAGTDTQYF

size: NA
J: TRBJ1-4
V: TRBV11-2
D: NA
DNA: TGTGCCAGCAGCTTAGCTTTCGGTAATGAAAAACTGTTTTTT
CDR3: CASSLAFGNEKLFF

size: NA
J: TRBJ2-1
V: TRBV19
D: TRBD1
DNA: TGTGCCAGTAGCAGACAGGGACAGGGGGCGAGGAATGAGCAGTTCTTC
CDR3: CASSRQGQGARNEQFF

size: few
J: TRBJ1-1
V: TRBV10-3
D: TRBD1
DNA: TGTGCCATCAGCCAAAAAACAGGGGGGGTAGTGACTGAAGCTTTCTTT
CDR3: CAISQKTGGVVTEAFF

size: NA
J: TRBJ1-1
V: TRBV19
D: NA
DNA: TGTGCCAGTAAGGGGACTAGTATGAACACTGAAGCTTTCTTT
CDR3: CASKGTSMNTEAFF

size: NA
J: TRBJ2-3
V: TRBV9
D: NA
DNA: TGTGCCAGCAGCCCCCGACGGGGTTCTGGCACAGATACGCAGTATTTT
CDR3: CASSPRRGSGTDTQYF

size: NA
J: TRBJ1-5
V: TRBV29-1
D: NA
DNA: TGCAGCGTTTCAGACGCGGATCAGCCCCAGCATTTT
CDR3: CSVSDADQPQHF

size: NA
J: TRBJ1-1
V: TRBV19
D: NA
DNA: TGTGCCAGTAGTATTTCCCCAGGATTGAACACTGAAGCTTTCTTT
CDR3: CASSISPGLNTEAFF

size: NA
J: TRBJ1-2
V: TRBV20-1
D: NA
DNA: TGCAGTGCTACCTCTGGAGGAGGCTACACCTTC
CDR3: CSATSGGGYTF

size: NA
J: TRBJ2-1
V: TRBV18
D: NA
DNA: TGTGCCAGCTCACCTGGACAAGTGGGCAATGAGCAGTTCTTC
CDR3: CASSPGQVGNEQFF

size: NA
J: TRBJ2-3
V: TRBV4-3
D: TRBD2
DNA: TGCGCCAGCAGCCCCTCTAGCGGGAGCACAGATACGCAGTATTTT
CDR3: CASSPSSGSTDTQYF

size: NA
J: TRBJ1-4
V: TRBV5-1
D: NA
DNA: TGCGCCAGCAGCTTTGGGGCACTCTCCGAAAAACTGTTTTTT
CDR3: CASSFGALSEKLFF

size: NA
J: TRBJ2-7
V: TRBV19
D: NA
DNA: TGTGCCAGTAGTTCCCCCCAGGCGGGTAAGGACGAGCAGTACTTC
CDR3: CASSSPQAGKDEQYF

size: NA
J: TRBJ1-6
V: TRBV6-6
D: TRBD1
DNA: TGTGCCAGCAGTCATCCGGACAGGAAGAATTCACCCCTCCACTTT
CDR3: CASSHPDRKNSPLHF

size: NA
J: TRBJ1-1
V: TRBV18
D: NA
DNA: TGTGCCAGCCAGGGGTCTCCGAACACTGAAGCTTTCTTT
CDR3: CASQGSPNTEAFF

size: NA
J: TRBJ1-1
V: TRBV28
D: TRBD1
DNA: TGTGCCAGCAGCCCGACAGGGCAGCTTATGAACACTGAAGCTTTCTTT
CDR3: CASSPTGQLMNTEAFF

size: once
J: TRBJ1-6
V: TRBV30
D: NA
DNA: TGTGCCTGGAAGAACGGGAAGAATAATTCACCCCTCCACTTT
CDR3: CAWKNGKNNSPLHF

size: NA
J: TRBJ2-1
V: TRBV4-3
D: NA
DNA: TGCGCCAGCAGCCGCGAGTCCTACAATGAGCAGTTCTTC
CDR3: CASSRESYNEQFF

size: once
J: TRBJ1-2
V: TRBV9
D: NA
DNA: TGTGCCAGCAGCCCGGGAGGAGGTGATATAGGCTACACCTTC
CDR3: CASSPGGGDIGYTF

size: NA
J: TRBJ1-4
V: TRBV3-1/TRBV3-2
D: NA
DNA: TGTGCCAGCAGCCCCAGCCGTTCGACGGGAGAAAAACTGTTTTTT
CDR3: CASSPSRSTGEKLFF